This T cell receptor beta chain was sequenced during a study of blood T cell repertoires in COVID-19. Across the study: COVID-19 samples collected from the United States, Italy and Spain covered acute and convalescent phases.

V lost 2 bases and J 3 bases, leaving 10 bases between the germline ends. Germline V CDR1 and CDR2: SGHTA, FQGNSA. The CDR3 consists of 14 residues. Libraries were prepared by immunoSEQ multiplex PCR; TCRdb keeps only in-frame clonotypes and omits some of them. Altogether hundreds of thousands of clones are present, nearly 90% being singletons, with the ten largest covering over 8.5%. The chain recombines TRBV7-2 with TRBJ1-1, with D possibly being TRBD1 (6 bases). Sequencing was performed on peripheral blood. This TCR was recovered from a woman aged 30 to 39 with COVID-19, enrolled during active disease. The CDR3 is CASSLNTGYTEAFF. CDR3 in DNA: TGTGCCAGCAGCTTAAATACAGGGTACACTGAAGCTTTCTTT.